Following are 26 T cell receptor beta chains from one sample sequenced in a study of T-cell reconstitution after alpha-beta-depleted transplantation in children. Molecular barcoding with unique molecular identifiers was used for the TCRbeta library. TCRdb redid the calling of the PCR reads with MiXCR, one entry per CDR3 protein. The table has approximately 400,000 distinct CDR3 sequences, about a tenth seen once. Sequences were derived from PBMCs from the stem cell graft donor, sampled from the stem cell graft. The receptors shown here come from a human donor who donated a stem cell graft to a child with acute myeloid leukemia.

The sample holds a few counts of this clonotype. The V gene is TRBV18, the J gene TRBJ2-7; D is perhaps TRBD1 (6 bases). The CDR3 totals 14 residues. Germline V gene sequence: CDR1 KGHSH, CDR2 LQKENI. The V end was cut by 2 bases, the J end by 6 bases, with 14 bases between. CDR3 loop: CASSPDGQSSEQYV. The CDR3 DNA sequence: TGTGCCAGCTCACCAGACGGACAGAGCTCCGAGCAGTACGTC.

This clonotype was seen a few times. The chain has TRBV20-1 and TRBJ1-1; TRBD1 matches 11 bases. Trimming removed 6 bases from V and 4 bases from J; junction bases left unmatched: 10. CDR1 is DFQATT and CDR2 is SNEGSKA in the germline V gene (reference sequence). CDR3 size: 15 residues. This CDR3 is CSALGQGAGGTEAFF. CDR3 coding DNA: TGCAGTGCACTCGGACAGGGGGCTGGGGGCACTGAAGCTTTCTTT.

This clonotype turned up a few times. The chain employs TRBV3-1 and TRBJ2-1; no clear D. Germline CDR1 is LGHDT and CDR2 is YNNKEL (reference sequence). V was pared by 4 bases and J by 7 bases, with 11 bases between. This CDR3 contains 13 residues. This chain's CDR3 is CASSLQPTNEQFF. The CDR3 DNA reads TGTGCCAGCAGCCTACAACCGACGAATGAGCAGTTCTTC.

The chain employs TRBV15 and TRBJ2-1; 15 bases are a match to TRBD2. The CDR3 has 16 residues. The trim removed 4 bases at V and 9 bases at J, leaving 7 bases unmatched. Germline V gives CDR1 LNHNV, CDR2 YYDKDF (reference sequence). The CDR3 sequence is CATSKGTSGGPPEQFF. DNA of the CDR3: TGTGCCACCAGCAAAGGGACTAGCGGGGGGCCCCCTGAGCAGTTCTTC.

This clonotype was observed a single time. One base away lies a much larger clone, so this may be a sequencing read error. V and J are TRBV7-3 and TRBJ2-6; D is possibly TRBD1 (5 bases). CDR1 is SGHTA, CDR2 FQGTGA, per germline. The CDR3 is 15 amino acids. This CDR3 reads CASSLMGPGANGLTF. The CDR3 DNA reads TGTGCCAGCAGCTTAATGGGTCCTGGGGCCAACGGCCTGACTTTC. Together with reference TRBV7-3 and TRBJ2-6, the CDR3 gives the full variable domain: GAGVSQTPSNKVTEKGKYVELRCDPISGHTALYWYRQSLGQGPEFLIYFQGTGAADDSGLPNDRFFAVRPEGSVSTLKIQRTERGDSAVYLCASSLMGPGANGLTFGAGSRLTVL.

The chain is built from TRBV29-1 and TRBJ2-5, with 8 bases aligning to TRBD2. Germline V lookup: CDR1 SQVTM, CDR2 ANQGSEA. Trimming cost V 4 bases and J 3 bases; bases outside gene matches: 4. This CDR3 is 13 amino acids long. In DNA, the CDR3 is TGCAGCGTTGCGGGGGGGGAAAAAGAGACCCAGTACTTC. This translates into CSVAGGEKETQYF.

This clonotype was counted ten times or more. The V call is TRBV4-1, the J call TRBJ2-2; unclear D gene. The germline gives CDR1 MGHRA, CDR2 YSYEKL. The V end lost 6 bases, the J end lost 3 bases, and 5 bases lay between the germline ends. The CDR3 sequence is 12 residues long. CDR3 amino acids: CASRQYTGELFF. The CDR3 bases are TGCGCCAGCAGACAATACACCGGGGAGCTGTTTTTT.

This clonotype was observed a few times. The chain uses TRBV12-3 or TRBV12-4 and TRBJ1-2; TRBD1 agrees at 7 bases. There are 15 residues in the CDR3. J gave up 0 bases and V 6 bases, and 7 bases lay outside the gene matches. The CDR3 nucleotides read TGTGCCAGCAGCGCAATAGACAGGGCTAACTATGGCTACACCTTC. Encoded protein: CASSAIDRANYGYTF.

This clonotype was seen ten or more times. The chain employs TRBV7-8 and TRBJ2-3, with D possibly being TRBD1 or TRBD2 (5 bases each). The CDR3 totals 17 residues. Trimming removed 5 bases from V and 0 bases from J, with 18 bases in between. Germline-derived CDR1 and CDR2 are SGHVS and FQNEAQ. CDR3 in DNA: TGTGCCAGCAGCGAATCGACAGCCTGGGGGAGCACAGATACGCAGTATTTT. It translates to CASSESTAWGSTDTQYF.

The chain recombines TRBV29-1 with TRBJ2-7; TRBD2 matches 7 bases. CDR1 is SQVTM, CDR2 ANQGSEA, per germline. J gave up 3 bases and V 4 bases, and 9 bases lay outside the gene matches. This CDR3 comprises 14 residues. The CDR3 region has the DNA TGCAGCGTTGGCGGCGGGAGAGGGAGCTACGAGCAGTACTTC. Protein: CSVGGGRGSYEQYF.

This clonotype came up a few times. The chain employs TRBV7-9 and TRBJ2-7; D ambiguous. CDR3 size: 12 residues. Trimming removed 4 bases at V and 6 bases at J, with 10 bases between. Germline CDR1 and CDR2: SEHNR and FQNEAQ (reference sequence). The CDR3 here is CASSSPWSEQYF. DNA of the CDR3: TGTGCCAGCAGCTCGCCTTGGAGCGAGCAGTACTTC.

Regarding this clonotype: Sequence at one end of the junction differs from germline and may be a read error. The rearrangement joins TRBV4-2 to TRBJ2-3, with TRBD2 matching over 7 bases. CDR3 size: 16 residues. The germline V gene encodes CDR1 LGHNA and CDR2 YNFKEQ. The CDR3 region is CASSQDPGLGTDTHYF. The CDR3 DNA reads TGTGCCAGCAGCCAAGATCCTGGACTAGGCACAGATACGCACTATTTT.

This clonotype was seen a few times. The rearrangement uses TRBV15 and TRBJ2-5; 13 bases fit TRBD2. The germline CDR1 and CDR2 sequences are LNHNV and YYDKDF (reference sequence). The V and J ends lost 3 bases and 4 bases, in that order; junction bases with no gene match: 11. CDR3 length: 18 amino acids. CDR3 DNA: TGTGCCACCAGCAGTGGGGACACAACTAGCGGGAGGGGAGAGACCCAGTACTTC. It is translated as CATSSGDTTSGRGETQYF.

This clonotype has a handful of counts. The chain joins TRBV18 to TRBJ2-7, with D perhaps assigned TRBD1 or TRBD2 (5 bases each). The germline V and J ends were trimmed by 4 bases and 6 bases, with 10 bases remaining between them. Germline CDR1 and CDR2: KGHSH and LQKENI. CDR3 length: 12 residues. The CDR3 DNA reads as TGTGCCAGCTCACGTCGGGGCGGCGAGCAGTACGTC. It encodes CASSRRGGEQYV.

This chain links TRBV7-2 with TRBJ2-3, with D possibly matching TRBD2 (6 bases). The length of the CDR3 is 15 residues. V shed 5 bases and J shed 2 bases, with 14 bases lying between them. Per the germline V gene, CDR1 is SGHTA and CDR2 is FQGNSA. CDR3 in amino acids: CASSREVRPTDTQYF. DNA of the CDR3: TGTGCCAGCAGCAGGGAGGTCCGGCCCACAGATACGCAGTATTTT. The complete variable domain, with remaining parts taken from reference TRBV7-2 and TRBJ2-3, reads GAGVSQSPSNKVTEKGKDVELRCDPISGHTALYWYRQSLGQGLEFLIYFQGNSAPDKSGLPSDRFSAERTGGSVSTLTIQRTQQEDSAVYLCASSREVRPTDTQYFGPGTRLTVL.

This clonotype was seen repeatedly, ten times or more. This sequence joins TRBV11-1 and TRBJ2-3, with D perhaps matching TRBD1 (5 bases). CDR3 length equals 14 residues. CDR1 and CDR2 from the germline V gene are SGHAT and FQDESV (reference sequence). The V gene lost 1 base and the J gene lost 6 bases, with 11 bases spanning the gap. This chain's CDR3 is CASSLEGISDTQYF. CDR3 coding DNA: TGTGCCAGCAGCTTAGAGGGGATCTCGGATACGCAGTATTTT.

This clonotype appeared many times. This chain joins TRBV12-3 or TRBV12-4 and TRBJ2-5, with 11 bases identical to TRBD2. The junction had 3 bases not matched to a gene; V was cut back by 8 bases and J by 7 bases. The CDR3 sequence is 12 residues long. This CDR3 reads CASETSGGTQYF. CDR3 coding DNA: TGTGCCAGCGAAACTAGCGGGGGGACCCAGTACTTC.

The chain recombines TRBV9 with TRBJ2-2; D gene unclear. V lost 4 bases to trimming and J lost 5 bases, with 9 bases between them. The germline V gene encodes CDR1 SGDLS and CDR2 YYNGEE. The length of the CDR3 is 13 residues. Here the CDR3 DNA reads TGTGCCAGCAGCTTACACCAAACCGGGGAGCTGTTTTTT. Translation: CASSLHQTGELFF.

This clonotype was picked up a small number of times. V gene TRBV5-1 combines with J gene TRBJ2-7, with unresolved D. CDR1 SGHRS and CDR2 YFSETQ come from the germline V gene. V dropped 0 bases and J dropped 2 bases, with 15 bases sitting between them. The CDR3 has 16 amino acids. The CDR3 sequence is CASSLARSGLTYEQYF. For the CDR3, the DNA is TGCGCCAGCAGCTTGGCGAGGTCTGGTTTAACCTACGAGCAGTACTTC.

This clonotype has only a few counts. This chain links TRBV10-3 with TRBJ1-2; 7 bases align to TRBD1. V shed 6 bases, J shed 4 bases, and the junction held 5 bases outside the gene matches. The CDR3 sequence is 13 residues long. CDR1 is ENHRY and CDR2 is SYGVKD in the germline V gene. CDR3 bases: TGTGCCATCAGAGGGACAGACCTCTATGGCTACACCTTC. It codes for CAIRGTDLYGYTF.

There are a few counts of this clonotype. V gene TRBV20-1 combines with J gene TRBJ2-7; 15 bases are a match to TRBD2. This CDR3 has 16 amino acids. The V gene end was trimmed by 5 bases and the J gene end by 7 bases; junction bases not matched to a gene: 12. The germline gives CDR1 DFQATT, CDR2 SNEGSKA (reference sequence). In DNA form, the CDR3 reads TGCAGTGCTCCGGGACTAGCGGGAGGAGGGGGTACGGAGCAGTACTTC. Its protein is CSAPGLAGGGGTEQYF.

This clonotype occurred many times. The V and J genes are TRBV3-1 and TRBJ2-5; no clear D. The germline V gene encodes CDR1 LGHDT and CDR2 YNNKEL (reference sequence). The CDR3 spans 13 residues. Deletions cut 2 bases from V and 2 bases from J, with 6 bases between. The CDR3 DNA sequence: TGTGCCAGCAGCCAAAGTAAACAAGAGACCCAGTACTTC. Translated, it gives CASSQSKQETQYF.

As DNA, the CDR3 is TGCAGTGCTAGAGATCGGGACTACCCTCGGGAGCAGTACGTC. This codes for CSARDRDYPREQYV. This chain joins TRBV20-1 and TRBJ2-7; TRBD2 aligns across 7 bases. Per the germline V gene, CDR1 is DFQATT and CDR2 is SNEGSKA (reference sequence). The trim removed 0 bases at V and 7 bases at J, leaving 9 bases unmatched. The CDR3 length is 14 residues.

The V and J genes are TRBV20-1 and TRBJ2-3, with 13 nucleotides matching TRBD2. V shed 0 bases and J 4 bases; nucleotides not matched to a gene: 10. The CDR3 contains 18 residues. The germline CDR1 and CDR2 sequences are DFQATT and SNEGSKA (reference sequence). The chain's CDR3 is CSARDGTSGKTSPDTQYF. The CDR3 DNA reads TGCAGTGCTAGAGATGGGACTAGCGGGAAGACTTCCCCAGATACGCAGTATTTT.

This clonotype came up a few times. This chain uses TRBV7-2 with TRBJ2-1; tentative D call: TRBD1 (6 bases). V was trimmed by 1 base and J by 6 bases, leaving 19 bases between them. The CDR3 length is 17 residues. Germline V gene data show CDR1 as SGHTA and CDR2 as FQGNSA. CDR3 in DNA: TGTGCCAGCAGCTTAGTGATCACGTTGGGGGCGGTCAATGAGCAGTTCTTC. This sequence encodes CASSLVITLGAVNEQFF. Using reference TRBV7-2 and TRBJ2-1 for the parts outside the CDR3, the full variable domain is GAGVSQSPSNKVTEKGKDVELRCDPISGHTALYWYRQSLGQGLEFLIYFQGNSAPDKSGLPSDRFSAERTGGSVSTLTIQRTQQEDSAVYLCASSLVITLGAVNEQFFGPGTRLTVL.

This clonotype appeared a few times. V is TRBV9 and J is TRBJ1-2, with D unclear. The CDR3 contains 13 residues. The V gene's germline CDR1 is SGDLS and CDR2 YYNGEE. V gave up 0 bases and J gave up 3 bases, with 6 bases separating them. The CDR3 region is CASSVVADYGYTF. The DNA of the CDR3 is TGTGCCAGCAGCGTAGTGGCAGACTATGGCTACACCTTC. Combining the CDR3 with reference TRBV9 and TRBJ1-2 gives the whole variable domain DSGVTQTPKHLITATGQRVTLRCSPRSGDLSVYWYQQSLDQGLQFLIQYYNGEERAKGNILERFSAQQFPDLHSELNLSSLELGDSALYFCASSVVADYGYTFGSGTRLTVV.